The source of this T cell receptor beta chain is a study of T-cell memory formation after mild COVID-19. Study results and limitations: There were some responding clones in pre-infection memory, which suggested that cross-reactive memory had joined. CD4+ contracting clones lay mainly in CM and EM, CD8+ ones in EMRA.

There are 14 residues in the CDR3. Germline V gene sequence: CDR1 SGHVS, CDR2 FNYEAQ. Trimming shortened V by 3 bases and J by 0 bases, and 8 bases separated the two germline ends. About this clonotype itself: Its antigen is not identified.

TCRdb passed the 5' RACE reads through MiXCR, listing each CDR3 protein once. The sample comprises some 450,000 distinct CDR3 sequences, 20% of which are singletons, and more than 8% rests with the top ten. The receptor was derived from an adult woman who had mild COVID-19 (a few samples of this study predate the infection). Cell type and time point are not known. The chain has TRBV7-6 and TRBJ1-1, with D uncertain. Sequencing was done on a sample of PBMCs or a T cell subset sorted from them (not recorded which). Here the CDR3 reads CASSFSAMNTEAFF. In DNA form, the CDR3 reads TGTGCCAGCAGCTTTTCAGCAATGAACACTGAAGCTTTCTTT.